This T cell receptor beta chain was obtained from a study of cytomegalovirus exposure and HLA in healthy donors. Whole-study results and caveats: Researchers counted over 150 TCR beta chains as cytomegalovirus-associated. Among CMV-associated TCR beta chains, most appeared HLA-restricted in a later analysis.

Regarding this clone: Its antigen is not known.

The PCR made use of 60 Vbeta and 13 Jbeta primers. Clones were sequenced by immunoSEQ multiplex PCR, and TCRdb holds only the in-frame ones, with some missing. The sample has under 85,000 clones, around 74% seen once. The V gene's germline CDR1 is LGHNA and CDR2 YNFKEQ. The trim removed 1 base at V and 0 bases at J, leaving 10 bases unmatched. The CDR3 runs 18 residues. This chain uses TRBV4-2 with TRBJ2-5, with 8 bases fitting TRBD2. The TCR sequence derives from a woman aged 25 to 39 in good health and CMV-seropositive. The sample was PBMCs. The CDR3 is CASSQVGRRREDQETQYF. In DNA, the CDR3 is TGTGCCAGCAGCCAAGTTGGGCGGCGGCGGGAGGACCAAGAGACCCAGTACTTC.